The present T cell receptor beta chain was sequenced within a study of blood T cell repertoires in COVID-19. Study details: From T cells, B-cell-depleted T cells, or PBMCs came the material, which was cDNA or gDNA.

The CDR3 is 12 residues long. The germline V gene encodes CDR1 LGHNT and CDR2 FRNRAP. Trimming removed 7 bases from V and 4 bases from J, with 10 bases in between. Clones were read by immunoSEQ multiplex PCR, and TCRdb kept only the in-frame ones, dropping some. The sample carries 190,000 or so clones, roughly four fifths recorded once. Membership in each cohort depended on participant-reported clinical history. Recovered Cohort 3 donors showed two negative PCRs, clearance, or symptom resolution. Specimen: PBMCs or T cells enriched from blood (not recorded which). V and J are TRBV12-5 and TRBJ1-1; D is uncertain. The receptor was isolated from a man aged 35 to 55 who had recovered from COVID-19. Here the CDR3 reads CASDGLFTEAFF. The CDR3 DNA reads TGTGCTAGTGACGGACTTTTCACTGAAGCTTTCTTT.